These 24 T cell receptor beta chains share one sample of origin, sequenced in a study of CD8+CD57+ T cells in acquired aplastic anemia. Genomic DNA, serving as template, underwent TCR beta VDJ and CDR3 profiling. TCRdb reprocessed the reads via MiXCR and lists one record per CDR3 protein. Among about 100,000 distinct CDR3 sequences listed, 51% were seen once. The sequencing sample was made of sorted CD4+, CD8+, or CD8+CD57+ T cells (not recorded which) from PBMCs. Receptors originate from a human donor in good health, serving as a control.

In this sample, this clonotype turned up many times. The chain has TRBV19 and TRBJ1-1; D unclear. The CDR3 loop spans 12 amino acids. The ends were cut back, 7 bases at V and 8 bases at J, with 14 bases in the middle. CDR1 LNHDA and CDR2 SQIVND come from the germline V gene (reference sequence). The CDR3, as DNA: TGTGCCAGTACTAGGGCAGCTGGGGAAGCTTTCTTT. It is translated as CASTRAAGEAFF.

The CDR3 DNA reads as TGTGCCAGCAGCTTGGGACTAGCGGGAGGGCGAGGGCGAGAGACCCAGTACTTC. It is translated as CASSLGLAGGRGRETQYF. The chain has TRBV11-1 and TRBJ2-5; 16 positions agree with TRBD2. Germline V gene lookup returns CDR1 SGHAT and CDR2 FQDESV (reference sequence). V gave up 3 bases and J gave up 4 bases; unmatched junction bases: 8. The CDR3 contains 18 residues.

This clonotype was seen repeatedly, ten times or more. The chain links TRBV4-3 to TRBJ2-7; 9 bases line up with TRBD1. Looked up from germline, CDR1 is LGHNA and CDR2 is YSLEER. V lost 1 base, J lost 4 bases, and 2 bases stayed unmatched. The CDR3 totals 14 residues. The chain's CDR3 is CASSQGGTGYEQYF. DNA for the CDR3: TGCGCCAGCAGCCAAGGGGGGACAGGGTACGAGCAGTACTTC.

The gene calls are TRBV20-1 and TRBJ2-7, with 7 bases matching TRBD1. The junction had 3 bases not matched to a gene; V was cut back by 4 bases and J by 3 bases. In germline, CDR1 is DFQATT, CDR2 SNEGSKA (reference sequence). This CDR3 is 12 amino acids long. CDR3 nucleotides: TGCAGTGCTATCGGGACAGACTACGAGCAGTACTTC. Translating gives CSAIGTDYEQYF.

On this clonotype: In this CDR3 the conserved last residue, phenylalanine or tryptophan, is missing, so a read error is likely. V is TRBV6-1 and J is TRBJ1-4; TRBD1 matches 7 bases. Trimming removed 6 bases from V and 10 bases from J; junction bases left unmatched: 17. The CDR3 contains 16 residues. Germline V gives CDR1 MNHNS, CDR2 SASEGT. The CDR3 nucleotides are TGTGCCAGCAGAGACACTTCCGGGACAGATGTTCGAAAACTGTTTCTT. It specifies CASRDTSGTDVRKLFL.

The CDR3: CASSVGTGNYGYTF. The CDR3 bases are TGTGCCAGCAGCGTGGGGACAGGGAACTATGGCTACACCTTC. The chain joins TRBV5-6 to TRBJ1-2, with 9 bases lining up with TRBD1. The CDR3 length is 14 residues. Germline trimming cut 4 bases from V and 2 bases from J; bases unmatched to any gene: 3. Germline CDR1 is SGHDT and CDR2 is YYEEEE.

The chain uses TRBV2 and TRBJ1-4; no firm D call. CDR3 size: 15 residues. Germline CDR1 SNHLY, CDR2 FYNNEI. Trimming removed 5 bases from V and 2 bases from J, with 12 bases in between. CDR3 amino acids: CASSSSGITNEKLFF. The CDR3 DNA sequence: TGTGCCAGCAGTTCATCGGGAATCACTAATGAAAAACTGTTTTTT.

The rearrangement joins TRBV7-3 to TRBJ2-3, with a possible D match to TRBD1 (6 bases). Trimming left V 6 bases short and J 9 bases short, with 13 bases between. Germline V lookup: CDR1 SGHTA, CDR2 FQGTGA. This CDR3 spans 12 amino acids. CDR3 nucleotides: TGTGCCAGCAGACCCCAGGGGCCGACGCAGTATTTT. Residues: CASRPQGPTQYF.

This chain joins TRBV20-1 and TRBJ2-7; no definite D call. Trimming removed 2 bases from V and 1 base from J, with 6 bases in between. The CDR3 runs 12 residues. From germline, CDR1 is DFQATT and CDR2 SNEGSKA (reference sequence). The CDR3 is CSARRDSYEQYF. The CDR3 nucleotides read TGCAGTGCTAGAAGGGATTCCTACGAGCAGTACTTC.

Many counts were recorded for this clonotype. The genes are TRBV12-5 and TRBJ2-7; the D is unclear. Trimming took off 0 bases at V and 1 base at J, with 16 bases between the two ends. CDR3 size: 17 residues. The germline CDR1 and CDR2 sequences are LGHNT and FRNRAP. The CDR3 DNA sequence: TGTGCTAGTGGTTTGGTAATTATGAGGCAGGAGTCCTACGAGCAGTACTTC. This encodes CASGLVIMRQESYEQYF.

This clonotype was detected many times. This rearrangement joins TRBV4-1 to TRBJ2-7; 12 bases line up with TRBD1. V was pared by 0 bases and J by 5 bases, with 5 bases of the junction left unmatched. The CDR3 extends over 16 amino acids. The germline V gene encodes CDR1 MGHRA and CDR2 YSYEKL. CDR3 loop: CASSQDAGTGGHEQYF. The CDR3 region has the DNA TGCGCCAGCAGCCAAGACGCCGGGACAGGGGGCCACGAGCAGTACTTC.

This clonotype was observed at least ten times. This chain joins TRBV19 and TRBJ2-1; D gene unclear. Germline V CDR1 and CDR2: LNHDA, SQIVND (reference sequence). The ends were cut back, 1 base at V and 1 base at J, with 5 bases in the middle. CDR3 length: 14 residues. In nucleotides, the CDR3 is TGTGCCAGTAGTATAGGGGGATCCTACAATGAGCAGTTCTTC. It encodes CASSIGGSYNEQFF.

As to this clonotype: It may be a read error: a sequence one base away is much more abundant. The DNA for the CDR3 is TGTGCCAGCGGACAACTCGGGACAAACACCCAAGAGACCCAGTACTTC. Protein: CASGQLGTNTQETQYF. The chain carries TRBV6-2 or TRBV6-3 and TRBJ2-7; TRBD1 might be the D (6 bases). The J call may be in error: the DNA end matches TRBJ2-5 better. The CDR3 covers 16 residues. Germline V lookup: CDR1 MNHEY, CDR2 SVGEGT.

This clonotype was recorded many times. The chain has TRBV6-5 and TRBJ1-1; TRBD1 matches 8 bases. This CDR3 comprises 16 residues. V shed 2 bases and J 1 base; nucleotides not matched to a gene: 6. The germline V gene encodes CDR1 MNHEY and CDR2 SVGAGI. CDR3 in amino acids: CASSYDTGQGNTEAFF. The CDR3 DNA reads TGTGCCAGCAGTTACGACACTGGACAGGGGAACACTGAAGCTTTCTTT.

This clonotype was picked up many times. This sequence joins TRBV4-1 and TRBJ2-7; unclear D gene. Between the trimmed V and J ends, which lost 2 bases and 3 bases, there was a span of 17 bases. The V gene's germline CDR1 is MGHRA and CDR2 YSYEKL. This CDR3 has 16 residues. In DNA form, the CDR3 reads TGCGCCAGCAGCCAAAGCCAGCTGGCAGAGGACTACGAGCAGTACTTC. Its protein product is CASSQSQLAEDYEQYF.

This clonotype was picked up many times. The J gene is TRBJ1-2, the V gene TRBV15, with TRBD1 identical over 9 bases. Unmatched junction bases numbered 8, after V lost 4 bases and J lost 8 bases. This CDR3 has 14 amino acids. Germline V lookup: CDR1 LNHNV, CDR2 YYDKDF (reference sequence). The CDR3 nucleotides are TGTGCCACCAGCATCGACGGGACAGGGCAGGGCTACACCTTC. It is translated as CATSIDGTGQGYTF.

This clonotype was seen once. This rearrangement joins TRBV29-1 to TRBJ2-7; 7 bases are a match to TRBD1. Germline-derived CDR1 and CDR2 are SQVTM and ANQGSEA. Trimming took 3 bases from V and 5 from J; bases not matched to a gene: 4. CDR3 length: 12 residues. The CDR3 sequence: CSVDYRGDEQYF. CDR3 nucleotides: TGCAGCGTTGACTACAGGGGCGACGAGCAGTACTTC.

This clonotype occurred a few times. Being one base from a much bigger clone, this may be a read error. The gene calls are TRBV25-1 and TRBJ1-1; TRBD1 matches 7 bases. CDR3 length: 15 amino acids. Per the germline V gene, CDR1 is MGHDK and CDR2 is SYGVNS. V shed 4 bases and J 2 bases; nucleotides not matched to a gene: 7. CDR3 protein: CASSAGAGGNTEAFF. The CDR3 bases are TGTGCCAGCAGTGCTGGGGCAGGGGGTAACACTGAAGCTTTCTTT.

This clonotype was seen more than once but under ten times. Since a much larger clone is just one base distant, this may be a read error. The chain links TRBV7-3 to TRBJ2-1; 8 positions match TRBD2. CDR1 is SGHTA, CDR2 FQGTGA, per germline. The CDR3 consists of 15 residues. CDR3 nucleotides: TGTACCAGCAGCTTAATCTCGGGGGGGCGGTATGAGCAGTTCTTC. This translates into CTSSLISGGRYEQFF.

The table lists this clonotype with a few counts. This chain joins TRBV29-1 and TRBJ2-7; weak D call: TRBD1 (5 bases). There are 13 residues in the CDR3. The ends were cut back, 7 bases at V and 2 bases at J, with 15 bases in the middle. Germline V gene lookup returns CDR1 SQVTM and CDR2 ANQGSEA. CDR3 protein: CSGTGPKPYEQYF. The CDR3 region has the DNA TGCAGCGGCACAGGACCTAAACCCTACGAGCAGTACTTC.

The V and J genes are TRBV27 and TRBJ1-6; 10 bases agree with TRBD1. Germline assignment: CDR1 MNHEY and CDR2 SMNVEV (reference sequence). This CDR3 has 16 residues. Trimming cost V 6 bases and J 5 bases; bases outside gene matches: 7. CDR3 in amino acids: CASSLPGTGDNSPLHF. CDR3 coding DNA: TGTGCCAGCAGCTTACCTGGGACAGGGGATAATTCACCCCTCCACTTT.

In this sample, this clonotype turned up many times. The chain has TRBV2 and TRBJ2-2; no firm D call. Germline V gives CDR1 SNHLY, CDR2 FYNNEI. Between the trimmed V and J ends, which lost 0 bases and 6 bases, there was a span of 8 bases. This CDR3 spans 14 amino acids. CDR3 in DNA: TGTGCCAGCAGTGAAGCATGGCTGGCCGGGGAGCTGTTTTTT. It encodes CASSEAWLAGELFF.

This chain uses TRBV25-1 with TRBJ2-7; 7 bases are shared with TRBD1. The germline V gene encodes CDR1 MGHDK and CDR2 SYGVNS. Losses at the gene ends were 5 bases for V and 3 bases for J; bases not matched to a gene: 7. The CDR3 is 14 amino acids. CDR3 DNA: TGTGCCAGCAGTCTATGGGGGACAGACTACGAGCAGTACTTC. Translation gives CASSLWGTDYEQYF.

This clonotype was picked up a small number of times. The CDR3 DNA sequence: TGTGCCAGCAGCCTCAGGGGTCCACCCCTCCACTTT. Its protein product is CASSLRGPPLHF. The rearrangement joins TRBV7-8 to TRBJ1-6, with D possibly TRBD1 on 6 matching bases. The CDR3 length is 12 residues. Looked up from germline, CDR1 is SGHVS and CDR2 is FQNEAQ. Trimming cost V 5 bases and J 11 bases, with 10 bases left between them.